The clone carrying this T cell receptor beta chain was found once. This sample was taken from a study of control samples from healthy donors and cancer patients. Trimming took off 5 bases at V and 6 bases at J, with 7 bases between the two ends. This CDR3 contains 12 residues. Clones were sequenced by immunoSEQ multiplex PCR, and TCRdb holds only the in-frame ones, with some missing. The table records about 22,000 clones, about 83% of them present only once. This TCR derives from a man aged 60 to 75 with head and neck cancer. The rearrangement uses TRBV12-3 or TRBV12-4 and TRBJ2-2, with a tentative D call TRBD1 (5 bases). Sequencing used PBMCs. Written as DNA, the CDR3 is TGTGCCAGCAGTATGGGGCCCGGGGAGCTGTTTTTT. The encoded protein is CASSMGPGELFF.